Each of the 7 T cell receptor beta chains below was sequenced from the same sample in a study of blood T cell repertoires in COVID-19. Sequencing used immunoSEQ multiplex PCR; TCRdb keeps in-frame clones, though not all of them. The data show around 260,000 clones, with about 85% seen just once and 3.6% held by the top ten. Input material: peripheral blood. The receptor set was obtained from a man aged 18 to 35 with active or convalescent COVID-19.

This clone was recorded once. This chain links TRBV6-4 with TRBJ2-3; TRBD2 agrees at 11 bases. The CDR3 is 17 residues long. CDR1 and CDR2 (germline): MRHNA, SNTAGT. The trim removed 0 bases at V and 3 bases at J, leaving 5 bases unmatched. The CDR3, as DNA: TGTGCCAGCAGTGACTCAACTAGCGGGAGCGGGACAGATACGCAGTATTTT. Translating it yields CASSDSTSGSGTDTQYF.

Here the CDR3 reads CASSREGEGVSGELFF. Written as DNA, the CDR3 is TGTGCCAGCAGCCGTGAAGGCGAGGGTGTCTCCGGGGAGCTGTTTTTT. This chain links TRBV11-3 with TRBJ2-2, with a weak D call TRBD2 (5 bases). There are 16 residues in the CDR3. Germline-derived CDR1 and CDR2 are SGHNT and YENEEA. V lost 5 bases to trimming and J lost 6 bases, with 19 bases between them.

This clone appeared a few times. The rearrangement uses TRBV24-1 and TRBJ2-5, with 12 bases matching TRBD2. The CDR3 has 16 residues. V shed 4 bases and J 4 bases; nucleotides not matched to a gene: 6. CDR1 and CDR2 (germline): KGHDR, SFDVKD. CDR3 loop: CATSESGLAGLETQYF. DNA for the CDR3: TGTGCCACCAGTGAATCAGGACTAGCGGGATTAGAGACCCAGTACTTC.

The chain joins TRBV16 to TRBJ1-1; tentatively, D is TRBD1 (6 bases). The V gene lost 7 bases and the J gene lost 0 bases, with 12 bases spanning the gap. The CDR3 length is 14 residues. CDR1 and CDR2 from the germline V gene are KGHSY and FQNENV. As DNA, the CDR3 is TGTGCCAGCATGACAGGCGTCATGAACACTGAAGCTTTCTTT. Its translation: CASMTGVMNTEAFF.

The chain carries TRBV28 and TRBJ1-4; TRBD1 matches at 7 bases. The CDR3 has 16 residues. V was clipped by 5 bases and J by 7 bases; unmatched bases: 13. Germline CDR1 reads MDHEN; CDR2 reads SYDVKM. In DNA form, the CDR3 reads TGTGCCAGCAGTACACAGGGGATCGGAATAATTGAAAAACTGTTTTTT. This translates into CASSTQGIGIIEKLFF.

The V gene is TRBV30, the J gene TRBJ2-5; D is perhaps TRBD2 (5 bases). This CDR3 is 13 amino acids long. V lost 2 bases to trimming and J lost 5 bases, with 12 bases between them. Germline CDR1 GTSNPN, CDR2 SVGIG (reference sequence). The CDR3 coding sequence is TGTGCCTGGAGTACCGGACTCGAGGAGACCCAGTACTTC. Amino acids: CAWSTGLEETQYF.

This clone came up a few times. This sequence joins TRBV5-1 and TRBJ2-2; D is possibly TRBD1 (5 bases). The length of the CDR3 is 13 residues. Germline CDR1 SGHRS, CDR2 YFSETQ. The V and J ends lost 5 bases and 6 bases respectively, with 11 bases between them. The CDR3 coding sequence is TGCGCCAGCAGGGGGCGCAGTGCCGGGGAGCTGTTTTTT. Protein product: CASRGRSAGELFF.